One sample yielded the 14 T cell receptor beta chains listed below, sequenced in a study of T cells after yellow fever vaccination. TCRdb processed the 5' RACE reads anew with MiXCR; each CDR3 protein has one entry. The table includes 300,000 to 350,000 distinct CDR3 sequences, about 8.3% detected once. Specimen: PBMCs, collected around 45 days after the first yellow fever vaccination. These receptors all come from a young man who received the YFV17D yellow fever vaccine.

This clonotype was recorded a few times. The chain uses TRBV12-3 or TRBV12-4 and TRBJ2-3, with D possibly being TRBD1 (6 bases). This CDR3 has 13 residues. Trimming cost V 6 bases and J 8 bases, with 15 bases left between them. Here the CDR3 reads CASRAQGGGTQYF. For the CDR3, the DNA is TGTGCCAGCAGAGCCCAAGGGGGTGGTACGCAGTATTTT.

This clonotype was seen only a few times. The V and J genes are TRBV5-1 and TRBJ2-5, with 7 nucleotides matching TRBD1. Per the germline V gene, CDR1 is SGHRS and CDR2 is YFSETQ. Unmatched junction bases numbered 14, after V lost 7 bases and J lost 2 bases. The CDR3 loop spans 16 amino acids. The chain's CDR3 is CASGSLHGTVQETQYF. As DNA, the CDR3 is TGCGCCAGCGGATCTCTGCACGGGACAGTTCAAGAGACCCAGTACTTC.

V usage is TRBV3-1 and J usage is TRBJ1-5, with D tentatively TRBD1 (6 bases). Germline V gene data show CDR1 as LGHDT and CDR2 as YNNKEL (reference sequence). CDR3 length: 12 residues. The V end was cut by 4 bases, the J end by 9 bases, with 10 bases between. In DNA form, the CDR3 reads TGTGCCAGCAGCCGAGGGGGGCGGCCCCAGCATTTT. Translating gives CASSRGGRPQHF.

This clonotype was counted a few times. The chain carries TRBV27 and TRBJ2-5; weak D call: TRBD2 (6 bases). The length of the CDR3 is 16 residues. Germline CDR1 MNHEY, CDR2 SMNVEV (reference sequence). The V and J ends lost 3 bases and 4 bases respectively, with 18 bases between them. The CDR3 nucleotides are TGTGCCAGCAGTTTTTCGGGAGTTCCGAGCGGAGAGACCCAGTACTTC. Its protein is CASSFSGVPSGETQYF.

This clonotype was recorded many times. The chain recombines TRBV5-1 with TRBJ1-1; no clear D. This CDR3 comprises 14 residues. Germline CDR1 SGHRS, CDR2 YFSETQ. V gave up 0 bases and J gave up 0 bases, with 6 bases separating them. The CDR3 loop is CASSLDSMNTEAFF. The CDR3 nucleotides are TGCGCCAGCAGCTTGGACAGCATGAACACTGAAGCTTTCTTT.

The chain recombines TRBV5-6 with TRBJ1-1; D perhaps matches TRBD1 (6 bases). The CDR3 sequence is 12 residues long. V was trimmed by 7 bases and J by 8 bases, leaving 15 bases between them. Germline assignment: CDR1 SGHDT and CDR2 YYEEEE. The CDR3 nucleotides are TGTGCCAGCGGCCCAGGGGACTTCGAAGCTTTCTTT. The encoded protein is CASGPGDFEAFF.

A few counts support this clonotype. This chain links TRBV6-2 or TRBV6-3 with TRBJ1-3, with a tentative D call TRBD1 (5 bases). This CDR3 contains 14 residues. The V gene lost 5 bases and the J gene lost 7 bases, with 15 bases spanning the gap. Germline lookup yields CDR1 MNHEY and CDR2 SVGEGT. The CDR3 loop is CASSPGHTRNTIYF. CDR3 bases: TGTGCCAGCAGTCCAGGACATACTCGGAACACCATATATTTT.

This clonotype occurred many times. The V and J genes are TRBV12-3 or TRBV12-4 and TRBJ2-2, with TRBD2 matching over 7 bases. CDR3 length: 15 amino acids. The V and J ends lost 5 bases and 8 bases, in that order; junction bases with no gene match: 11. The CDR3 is CASSGLGRGKGELFF. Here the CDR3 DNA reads TGTGCCAGCAGTGGATTGGGGCGGGGGAAAGGGGAGCTGTTTTTT.

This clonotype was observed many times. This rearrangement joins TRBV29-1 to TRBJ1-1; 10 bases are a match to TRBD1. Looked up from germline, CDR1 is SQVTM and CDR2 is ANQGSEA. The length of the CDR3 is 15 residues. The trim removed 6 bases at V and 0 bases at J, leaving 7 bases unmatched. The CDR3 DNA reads TGCAGCGTGGGACAGGGGCCTAGCATGAACACTGAAGCTTTCTTT. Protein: CSVGQGPSMNTEAFF.

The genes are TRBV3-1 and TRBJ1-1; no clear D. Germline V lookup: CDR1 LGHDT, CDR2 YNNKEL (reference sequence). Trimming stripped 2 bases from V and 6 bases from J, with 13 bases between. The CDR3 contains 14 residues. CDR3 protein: CASSQTASRSEAFF. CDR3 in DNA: TGTGCCAGCAGCCAAACCGCGAGTAGGTCTGAAGCTTTCTTT.

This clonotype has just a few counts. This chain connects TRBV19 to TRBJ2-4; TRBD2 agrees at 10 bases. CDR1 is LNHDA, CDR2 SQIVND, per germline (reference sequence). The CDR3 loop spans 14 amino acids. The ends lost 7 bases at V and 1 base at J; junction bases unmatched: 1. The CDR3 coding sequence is TGTGCCAGTAAGCGGGGGGGGGCCAAAAACATTCAGTACTTC. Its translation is CASKRGGAKNIQYF.

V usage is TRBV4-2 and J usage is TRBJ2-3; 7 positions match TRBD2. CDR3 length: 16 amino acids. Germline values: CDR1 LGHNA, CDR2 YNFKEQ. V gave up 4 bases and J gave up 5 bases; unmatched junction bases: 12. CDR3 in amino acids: CASSRSLAAEGDTQYF. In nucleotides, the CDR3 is TGTGCCAGCAGCCGATCTCTAGCGGCGGAGGGAGATACGCAGTATTTT.

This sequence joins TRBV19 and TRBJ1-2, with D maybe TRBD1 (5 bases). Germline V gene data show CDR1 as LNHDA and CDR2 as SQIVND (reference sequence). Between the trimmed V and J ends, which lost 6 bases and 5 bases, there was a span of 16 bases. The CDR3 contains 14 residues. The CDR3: CASRRADRPYGYTF. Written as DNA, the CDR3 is TGTGCCAGTAGAAGAGCTGACAGACCTTATGGCTACACCTTC.

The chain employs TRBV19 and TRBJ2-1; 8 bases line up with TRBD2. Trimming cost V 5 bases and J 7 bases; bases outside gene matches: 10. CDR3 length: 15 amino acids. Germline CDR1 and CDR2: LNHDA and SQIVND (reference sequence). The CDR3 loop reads CASSPRIAGLNEQFF. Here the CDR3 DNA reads TGTGCCAGTAGTCCTCGGATAGCGGGGTTGAATGAGCAGTTCTTC.